The following is a TCR beta chain sequence with its context. Its antigen is unidentified. The record originates from a study of T cell responses to AZD1222 COVID-19 vaccine. Findings of the study overall: AZD1222 recipients seropositive at baseline numbered only six. Donors, mostly white British, included more females; clonal diversity was possibly underestimated. Elevations in Spike-specific TCR breadth and depth followed administration of two AZD1222 doses. Repertoires were obtained solely post-peak T cell response.

Germline lookup yields CDR1 SGDLS and CDR2 YYNGEE. Trimming removed 0 bases from V and 3 bases from J, with 6 bases in between. The CDR3 runs 13 residues. Produced via immunoSEQ multiplex PCR; TCRdb's table is partial and in-frame only. The sample records 150,000 to 200,000 clones, 85% to 90% being singletons. The origin of this receptor is an adult who received the AZD1222 COVID-19 vaccine. Sequences were derived from peripheral blood, sampled 28 days after the second AZD1222 dose. The J gene is TRBJ1-1, the V gene TRBV9; D unclear. As DNA, the CDR3 is TGTGCCAGCAGCGTAGGCTACTACACTGAAGCTTTCTTT. Encoded protein: CASSVGYYTEAFF.